Each of the 6 T cell receptor beta chains below was sequenced from the same sample in a study of T cell responses to AZD1222 COVID-19 vaccine. Sequenced by immunoSEQ multiplex PCR; TCRdb stores in-frame clones only, minus some. The sample has approximately 110,000 clones; 89% are singletons. The sample in question was peripheral blood, obtained 28 days after the second AZD1222 dose. These TCRs come from an adult who received the AZD1222 COVID-19 vaccine.

The V gene is TRBV6-5, the J gene TRBJ1-2; 12 positions match TRBD1. Looked up from germline, CDR1 is MNHEY and CDR2 is SVGAGI. This CDR3 contains 14 residues. V lost 8 bases to trimming and J lost 7 bases; unmatched junction nucleotides: 8. CDR3 sequence reads: CASSRDRGLGGYTF. The CDR3 bases are TGTGCCAGCTCCCGGGACAGGGGGCTGGGTGGCTACACCTTC.

J is TRBJ1-1 and V is TRBV7-8; D gene unclear. This CDR3 contains 14 residues. Per germline, CDR1 SGHVS and CDR2 FQNEAQ. V was pared by 3 bases and J by 2 bases, with 10 bases between. In DNA, the CDR3 is TGTGCCAGCAGCTTTCAGCGCTCCAACACTGAAGCTTTCTTT. Its translation: CASSFQRSNTEAFF.

This chain uses TRBV27 with TRBJ2-7; D is perhaps TRBD1 or TRBD2 (5 bases each). CDR3 length: 14 residues. The germline V gene has CDR1 MNHEY and CDR2 SMNVEV (reference sequence). This CDR3 is CDADPGPSSYEQYF. The DNA for the CDR3 is TGTGACGCGGACCCGGGACCCAGCTCCTACGAGCAGTACTTC.

This chain uses TRBV19 with TRBJ1-5; TRBD1 might be the D (6 bases). CDR1 is LNHDA and CDR2 is SQIVND in the germline V gene (reference sequence). The CDR3 covers 15 residues. V lost 5 bases, J lost 7 bases, and 18 bases lay in between. In DNA form, the CDR3 reads TGTGCCAGTAGTCCTGGGGCAGGGGCAGGGCAGCCCCAGCATTTT. Translation gives CASSPGAGAGQPQHF.

This clone was counted only a few times. This chain uses TRBV11-1 with TRBJ2-5; TRBD1 might be the D (6 bases). The germline CDR1 and CDR2 sequences are SGHAT and FQDESV (reference sequence). The CDR3 covers 12 residues. V lost 5 bases, J lost 7 bases, and 11 bases lay in between. For the CDR3, the DNA is TGTGCCAGCAGCCCCCAGGGGAGGACCCAGTACTTC. It encodes CASSPQGRTQYF. The complete variable domain, with remaining parts taken from reference TRBV11-1 and TRBJ2-5, reads EAEVAQSPRYKITEKSQAVAFWCDPISGHATLYWYRQILGQGPELLVQFQDESVVDDSQLPKDRFSAERLKGVDSTLKIQPAELGDSAMYLCASSPQGRTQYFGPGTRLLVL.

The chain uses TRBV7-2 and TRBJ2-1; D is perhaps TRBD2 (6 bases). This CDR3 has 15 amino acids. V lost 5 bases and J lost 2, with 13 bases in between. Germline CDR1 reads SGHTA; CDR2 reads FQGNSA. The CDR3 DNA is TGTGCCAGCAGCCCGCGGGACCAAACCTACAATGAGCAGTTCTTC. Its protein product is CASSPRDQTYNEQFF.